Listed below are T cell receptor beta chains from one sample, sequenced in a study of blood T cell repertoires in COVID-19. Some clones are missing from TCRdb's copy, which holds only in-frame ones; the method was immunoSEQ multiplex PCR. Here the sample spans roughly 100,000 clones, about nine tenths being singletons. Sequencing input: peripheral blood. The receptors were sampled from a man aged 45 to 65 with acute or convalescent COVID-19. CDR3s leave out the opening cysteine and the closing phenylalanine or tryptophan. The order of the fields is J gene, V gene, CDR3 protein.

>TRBJ2-7|TRBV27
ASSVATSYEQY
>TRBJ2-3|TRBV10-3
AISDSPLYAGGRDTQY
>TRBJ2-1|TRBV4-1
ASSQGLATYNEQF
>TRBJ2-5|TRBV28
ASSPAREGKETQY
>TRBJ1-1|TRBV19
ASSPWRGATEAF
>TRBJ2-1|TRBV5-1
ASSLSHEQF
>TRBJ1-2|TRBV5-1
ASTTGQNYGYT
>TRBJ2-1|TRBV10-2
ASSGGRSNEQF
>TRBJ2-2|TRBV2
ASHRDRNTGELF
>TRBJ2-1|TRBV9
ASSEVSGRGSNEQF
>TRBJ2-1|TRBV9
ASSVLPTGVGNEQF
>TRBJ2-2|TRBV11-2
ASSSGLAGPGELF
>TRBJ2-1|TRBV9
ASSVGLAGAHEQF
>TRBJ2-4|TRBV5-4
ASSLGQIKNIQY
>TRBJ2-2|TRBV29-1
SVGDIDVPGELF
>TRBJ1-1|TRBV6-5
ASSPPTGMNTEAF
>TRBJ1-2|TRBV2
ASSRDRRKLWYGYT
>TRBJ2-3|TRBV7-6
ASSLGGGKFTHTQY
>TRBJ1-6|TRBV3-1/TRBV3-2
ASSQVLRDSPLH
>TRBJ2-3|TRBV29-1
SVTGDLTDTQY
>TRBJ2-5|TRBV11-2
ASSLPGLAGWKTQY
>TRBJ2-6|TRBV3-1/TRBV3-2
ASSRRASGANVLT
>TRBJ2-3|TRBV27
ARASGRGDTQY
>TRBJ2-3|TRBV5-1
ASSTTSGISTDTQY
>TRBJ2-6|TRBV28
ASSFGGAGANVLT
>TRBJ1-4|TRBV7-9
ASSLGQGGEKLF
>TRBJ1-3|TRBV28
ASMARGGGNTIY
>TRBJ1-6|TRBV24-1
ATQPGTGNSPLH
>TRBJ2-5|TRBV5-6
ASSWPEGTRVAETQY
>TRBJ1-4|TRBV28
ASIDLRGGREKLF
>TRBJ2-1|TRBV6-6
ASSQAGGVYNEQF
>TRBJ2-2|TRBV6-5
ASSYEGTSGSSELF
>TRBJ1-2|TRBV5-5
ASSFSTGLGYGYT
>TRBJ2-3|TRBV2
ASAPGLARDTQY
>TRBJ1-3|TRBV5-5
ASSLVAVSGNTIY
>TRBJ2-1|TRBV30
AWSVQYNEQF
>TRBJ1-1|TRBV5-1
ASSTGQGGYTEAF
>TRBJ2-7|TRBV14
ASSREQGISGEQY
>TRBJ2-2|TRBV2
ASSGGQPVRGELF
>TRBJ2-7|TRBV3-1/TRBV3-2
ASSQQGYLYEQY
>TRBJ2-7|TRBV27
ASSLLGTADYEQY
>TRBJ1-2|TRBV24-1
ATSETGSYGYT
>TRBJ2-2|TRBV18
ASSPRQVLTGELF
>TRBJ1-1|TRBV6-5
ASSFDRANTEAF
>TRBJ1-1|TRBV5-1
ASSLAPGQLNTEAF
>TRBJ1-1|TRBV29-1
SARGGVTEAF
>TRBJ1-2|TRBV19
ASSPRDRTRYT
>TRBJ1-1|TRBV18
ASSPLGLGSTEAF